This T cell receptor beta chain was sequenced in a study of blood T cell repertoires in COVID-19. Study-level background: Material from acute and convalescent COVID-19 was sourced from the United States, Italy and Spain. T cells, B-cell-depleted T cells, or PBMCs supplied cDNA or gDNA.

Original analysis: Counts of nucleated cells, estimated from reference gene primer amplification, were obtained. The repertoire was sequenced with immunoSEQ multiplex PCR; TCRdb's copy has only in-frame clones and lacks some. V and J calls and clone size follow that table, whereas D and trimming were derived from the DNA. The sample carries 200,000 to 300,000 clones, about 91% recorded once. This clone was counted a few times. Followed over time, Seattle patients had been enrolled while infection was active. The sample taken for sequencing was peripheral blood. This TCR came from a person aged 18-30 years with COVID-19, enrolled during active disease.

The CDR3 sequence: CASLEAGTDTQYF. The CDR3 DNA reads as TGTGCCAGCCTCGAGGCTGGCACAGATACGCAGTATTTT. This sequence joins TRBV6-5 and TRBJ2-3; the D is unclear. Germline V CDR1 and CDR2: MNHEY, SVGAGI. CDR3 length equals 13 residues. Trimming shortened V by 8 bases and J by 1 base, and 10 bases separated the two germline ends.